Below, one TCR beta chain is given with its context. This record comes from a study of blood T cell repertoires in COVID-19. Study context: Whether acute or convalescent, the COVID-19 samples came from the United States, Italy and Spain. T cells, B-cell-depleted T cells, or PBMCs supplied cDNA or gDNA.

Germline CDR1 and CDR2: SGHTA and FQGNSA. V lost 2 bases and J lost 4, with 8 bases in between. The CDR3 length is 13 residues. In the source study's methods: Amplification of reference gene primers provided the estimated nucleated cell counts. TCRdb's table, derived via immunoSEQ multiplex PCR, lists solely in-frame clones and lacks some. That table gives V, J and clone size, and the DNA gave D and trimming. The table records about 90,000 clones, roughly 89% of them present only once. The material sequenced was peripheral blood. V and J are TRBV7-2 and TRBJ1-2; D is ambiguous. The receptor comes from a woman in her seventies with acute or convalescent COVID-19. The CDR3 DNA follows: TGTGCCAGCAGCTTACGGGGTCGCTATGGCTACACCTTC. It codes for CASSLRGRYGYTF.